The 26 T cell receptor beta chains below all came from one sample that was sequenced in a study of blood T cell repertoires in COVID-19. Only in-frame clones appear in the TCRdb table, and some are missing; sequencing was by immunoSEQ multiplex PCR. The profile shows fewer than 300,000 clones, more than 75% of them singletons. Sequencing was done on a sample of PBMCs or T cells enriched from blood (not recorded which). The receptor source for this set is a woman aged 40 to 50 with acute COVID-19.

In this sample, this clone turned up once. This chain connects TRBV4-2 to TRBJ2-1, with no clear D. The V gene's germline CDR1 is LGHNA and CDR2 YNFKEQ. Trimming removed 3 bases at V and 0 bases at J, with 9 bases between. The length of the CDR3 is 15 residues. CDR3 nucleotide sequence: TGTGCCAGCAGCCAGAACTATAACTCCTACAATGAGCAGTTCTTC. This gives the protein CASSQNYNSYNEQFF.

The J gene is TRBJ2-2, the V gene TRBV24-1, with D possibly being TRBD1 (7 bases). CDR3 length: 17 amino acids. The ends were cut back, 4 bases at V and 4 bases at J, with 18 bases in the middle. The V gene's germline CDR1 is KGHDR and CDR2 SFDVKD. This CDR3 reads CATSERDSLGVTGELFF. DNA of the CDR3: TGTGCCACCAGTGAGCGGGACAGCCTGGGGGTCACCGGGGAGCTGTTTTTT.

With respect to this clone: Different DNA sequences within this sample yield the same CDR3. This chain connects TRBV18 to TRBJ1-1; D gene unclear. The CDR3 runs 13 residues. From germline, CDR1 is KGHSH and CDR2 LQKENI. V was cut by 3 bases and J by 1 base, with 6 bases left in between. CDR3 sequence (DNA): TGTGCCAGCTCACCCGACTGGAACACTGAAGCTTTCTTT. Its protein product is CASSPDWNTEAFF. Using reference TRBV18 and TRBJ1-1 for the parts outside the CDR3, the full variable domain is NAGVMQNPRHLVRRRGQEARLRCSPMKGHSHVYWYRQLPEEGLKFMVYLQKENIIDESGMPKERFSAEFPKEGPSILRIQQVVRGDSAAYFCASSPDWNTEAFFGQGTRLTVV.

This clone showed up just a few times. The chain uses TRBV27 and TRBJ2-7; perhaps TRBD2 as D (5 bases). The CDR3 has 17 amino acids. Germline CDR1 reads MNHEY; CDR2 reads SMNVEV (reference sequence). Trimming removed 6 bases from V and 6 bases from J, with 27 bases in between. CDR3 DNA: TGTGCCAGCAGCCCCTGTTGGGGAGAGGGTAGGGTCTGCGAGCAGTACTTC. Protein: CASSPCWGEGRVCEQYF.

CDR3 protein: CSVGVGGGNQPQHF. Written as DNA, the CDR3 is TGCAGCGTTGGGGTAGGGGGAGGCAATCAGCCCCAGCATTTT. The chain carries TRBV29-1 and TRBJ1-5, with D possibly being TRBD1 (6 bases). Trimming removed 4 bases from V and 2 bases from J, with 12 bases in between. The CDR3 is 14 amino acids. CDR1 and CDR2 from the germline V gene are SQVTM and ANQGSEA.

This chain connects TRBV9 to TRBJ2-2, with 9 bases matching TRBD1. The V gene's germline CDR1 is SGDLS and CDR2 YYNGEE. V trimming: 4 bases; J trimming: 5 bases; junction bases outside the gene matches: 12. The CDR3 spans 17 residues. The CDR3 reads CASSKLAQTGGTGELFF. CDR3 coding DNA: TGTGCCAGCAGCAAGTTGGCCCAGACAGGGGGGACCGGGGAGCTGTTTTTT.

In its sample, this clone was seen once. The V gene is TRBV2, the J gene TRBJ2-5; 10 bases map to TRBD2. Germline trimming cut 3 bases from V and 3 bases from J; bases unmatched to any gene: 4. Germline CDR1 reads SNHLY; CDR2 reads FYNNEI. The length of the CDR3 is 15 residues. The CDR3 loop is CASSDIGLAEETQYF. The CDR3 coding sequence is TGTGCCAGCAGTGATATAGGACTAGCGGAAGAGACCCAGTACTTC.

This chain joins TRBV27 and TRBJ2-4; a weak D match, TRBD1 (6 bases). The CDR3 is made up of 18 amino acids. The germline CDR1 and CDR2 sequences are MNHEY and SMNVEV (reference sequence). V dropped 6 bases and J dropped 0 bases, with 21 bases sitting between them. CDR3 DNA: TGTGCCAGCAGCACTTACACCCGGACAGCACTAGCCAAAAACATTCAGTACTTC. Its protein is CASSTYTRTALAKNIQYF.

V usage is TRBV11-2 and J usage is TRBJ1-1; possibly TRBD1 for D (5 bases). Germline CDR1 and CDR2: SGHAT and FQNNGV. The CDR3 is made up of 14 amino acids. Deletions cut 4 bases from V and 4 bases from J, with 13 bases between. In DNA, the CDR3 is TGTGCCAGCAGCTCTTACTCCGGGGGCACTGAAGCTTTCTTT. This gives the protein CASSSYSGGTEAFF.

This clone appeared a single time. CDR3 sequence: CASSPSAGGTEAFF. CDR3 bases: TGTGCCAGTAGTCCCTCAGCGGGGGGGACTGAAGCTTTCTTT. The chain recombines TRBV19 with TRBJ1-1; D is perhaps TRBD1 (5 bases). The germline V gene has CDR1 LNHDA and CDR2 SQIVND (reference sequence). CDR3 size: 14 residues. Trimming left V 5 bases short and J 5 bases short, with 15 bases between.

The chain combines TRBV7-8 with TRBJ2-7; no definite D call. This CDR3 is built from 15 residues. Germline V gene lookup returns CDR1 SGHVS and CDR2 FQNEAQ. The germline V and J ends were trimmed by 1 base and 1 base, with 11 bases remaining between them. The CDR3 nucleotides read TGTGCCAGCAGCTTAGGGGCAGCCACTTCCTACGAGCAGTACTTC. Translating gives CASSLGAATSYEQYF. The variable domain in full, with the rest retrieved from reference TRBV7-8 and TRBJ2-7, is GAGVSQSPRYKVAKRGQDVALRCDPISGHVSLFWYQQALGQGPEFLTYFQNEAQLDKSGLPSDRFFAERPEGSVSTLKIQRTQQEDSAVYLCASSLGAATSYEQYFGPGTRLTVT.

This sequence joins TRBV6-6 and TRBJ2-7; perhaps TRBD1 as D (6 bases). This CDR3 is built from 13 residues. V was shortened by 2 bases and J by 6 bases, with 11 bases between the two germline ends. In germline, CDR1 is MNHNY, CDR2 SVGAGI (reference sequence). The CDR3 is CASSYATGFEQYF. The CDR3 DNA follows: TGTGCCAGCAGTTACGCCACAGGGTTCGAGCAGTACTTC.

This clone was observed a single time. This chain joins TRBV4-3 and TRBJ1-2; TRBD1 aligns across 7 bases. Germline CDR1 is LGHNA and CDR2 is YSLEER. V trimming: 0 bases; J trimming: 2 bases; junction bases outside the gene matches: 6. This CDR3 has 16 amino acids. This chain's CDR3 is CASSQDPTGLNYGYTF. In nucleotides, the CDR3 is TGCGCCAGCAGCCAAGATCCGACAGGGTTAAACTATGGCTACACCTTC.

The CDR3 sequence: CASSALQSVRNYGYTF. CDR3 sequence (DNA): TGTGCCAGCAGTGCCCTCCAAAGCGTGAGGAACTATGGCTACACCTTC. The chain employs TRBV2 and TRBJ1-2; D gene ambiguous. Per germline, CDR1 SNHLY and CDR2 FYNNEI. This CDR3 comprises 16 residues. The V gene lost 4 bases and the J gene lost 2 bases, with 17 bases spanning the gap.

This clone has a handful of counts. The rearrangement links TRBV7-8 to TRBJ2-5; D uncertain. The V and J ends lost 0 bases and 5 bases respectively, with 10 bases between them. The germline V gene encodes CDR1 SGHVS and CDR2 FQNEAQ. The CDR3 extends over 14 amino acids. The chain's CDR3 is CASSLAHWRETQYF. The CDR3, as DNA: TGTGCCAGCAGCTTAGCGCATTGGCGGGAGACCCAGTACTTC.

The V gene is TRBV7-8, the J gene TRBJ1-1, with 11 bases fitting TRBD1. Trimming at V came to 4 bases and at J to 2 bases, leaving 3 bases not matched to a gene. The CDR3 has 15 amino acids. Per the germline V gene, CDR1 is SGHVS and CDR2 is FQNEAQ. The CDR3 DNA reads as TGTGCCAGCAGCTATGGACAGGGGGCCAACACTGAAGCTTTCTTT. Translation gives CASSYGQGANTEAFF.

The chain carries TRBV11-3 and TRBJ1-4, with 8 bases lining up with TRBD1. The V gene end was trimmed by 2 bases and the J gene end by 8 bases; junction bases not matched to a gene: 7. The CDR3 has 15 amino acids. Per germline, CDR1 SGHNT and CDR2 YENEEA. The CDR3 spells CASSLKTGGREKLFF. The CDR3 DNA reads as TGTGCCAGCAGCTTAAAAACAGGGGGACGAGAAAAACTGTTTTTT.

The chain uses TRBV30 and TRBJ1-2; unclear D gene. Germline V gene data show CDR1 as GTSNPN and CDR2 as SVGIG (reference sequence). V was clipped by 5 bases and J by 5 bases, with 12 bases between them. The CDR3 is 12 residues long. The CDR3 DNA follows: TGTGCCTGGGGTAGAGACACATATGGCTACACCTTC. Translated: CAWGRDTYGYTF.

This chain uses TRBV18 with TRBJ1-3; a possible D gene is TRBD1 (6 bases). Per the germline V gene, CDR1 is KGHSH and CDR2 is LQKENI. The CDR3 contains 16 residues. V dropped 3 bases and J dropped 3 bases, with 15 bases sitting between them. The CDR3 region has the DNA TGTGCCAGCTCACCCCCGGGGGGGGGCCGTGGAAACACCATATATTTT. It encodes CASSPPGGGRGNTIYF.

The chain is built from TRBV11-2 and TRBJ1-6; perhaps TRBD1 as D (6 bases). CDR1 SGHAT and CDR2 FQNNGV come from the germline V gene. V gave up 2 bases and J gave up 5 bases, with 13 bases separating them. The CDR3 runs 16 residues. The CDR3 sequence: CASSLNSGANNSPLHF. The CDR3 DNA reads TGTGCCAGCAGCTTAAACTCAGGGGCCAATAATTCACCCCTCCACTTT. The complete variable domain, with remaining parts taken from reference TRBV11-2 and TRBJ1-6, reads EAGVAQSPRYKIIEKRQSVAFWCNPISGHATLYWYQQILGQGPKLLIQFQNNGVVDDSQLPKDRFSAERLKGVDSTLKIQPAKLEDSAVYLCASSLNSGANNSPLHFGNGTRLTVT.

In the case of this clone: Different DNA sequences within this sample yield the same CDR3. The rearrangement uses TRBV2 and TRBJ2-3; D uncertain. V lost 1 base and J 1 base, leaving 6 bases between the germline ends. Germline values: CDR1 SNHLY, CDR2 FYNNEI. The CDR3 is 14 amino acids. The CDR3, as DNA: TGTGCCAGCAGTGAAGGCCAGGGCACAGATACGCAGTATTTT. It yields the protein CASSEGQGTDTQYF.

The V call is TRBV18, the J call TRBJ2-7, with TRBD2 matching 7 bases. Unmatched junction bases numbered 2, after V lost 6 bases and J lost 0 bases. The germline V gene encodes CDR1 KGHSH and CDR2 LQKENI. The CDR3 length is 13 residues. CDR3 nucleotides: TGTGCCAGCTCGGGCGGGAGCTCCTACGAGCAGTACTTC. Protein sequence: CASSGGSSYEQYF.

With regard to this clone: At one boundary the junction diverges from the germline segment, which might be a read error. The DNA for the CDR3 is TGTGCCAGCAGCACCCCGCAAATGGGACTAGCGGGGACCGTTTTT. Translating it yields CASSTPQMGLAGTVF. The V call is TRBV13, the J call TRBJ2-3; 13 bases fit TRBD2. Per the germline V gene, CDR1 is PRHDT and CDR2 is FYEKMQ (reference sequence). CDR3 length: 15 residues.

V usage is TRBV5-6 and J usage is TRBJ1-6, with 7 bases matching TRBD1. Looked up from germline, CDR1 is SGHDT and CDR2 is YYEEEE. The CDR3 has 14 residues. Trimming at V came to 4 bases and at J to 5 bases, leaving 3 bases not matched to a gene. This CDR3 is CASSGTANNSPLHF. The CDR3 region has the DNA TGTGCCAGCAGCGGGACAGCAAATAATTCACCCCTCCACTTT.

The V gene is TRBV20-1, the J gene TRBJ1-1; no clear D. Per germline, CDR1 DFQATT and CDR2 SNEGSKA (reference sequence). V dropped 4 bases and J dropped 0 bases, with 3 bases sitting between them. The CDR3 runs 11 residues. In DNA, the CDR3 is TGCAGTGCTACAGTGAACACTGAAGCTTTCTTT. Amino acids: CSATVNTEAFF.

The V and J genes are TRBV7-2 and TRBJ2-7; 9 bases agree with TRBD2. CDR1 is SGHTA, CDR2 FQGNSA, per germline. The CDR3 runs 16 residues. J was trimmed by 2 bases and V by 3 bases; bases with no gene match: 8. Here the CDR3 reads CASSFSSGRPPYEQYF. In DNA form, the CDR3 reads TGTGCCAGCAGCTTCTCCAGCGGGAGGCCTCCCTACGAGCAGTACTTC.